These 17 T cell receptor beta chains were sequenced from one sample in a study of cytomegalovirus exposure and HLA in healthy donors. The PCR was carried out with 60 Vbeta primers and 13 Jbeta primers. Assay used: immunoSEQ multiplex PCR; TCRdb lists only in-frame clones, some missing. The data contain approximately 190,000 clones, over 70% of them singletons. The source material was PBMCs. The source is a man in his forties in good health and CMV-seropositive.

Details on this clone: A much more abundant neighbour one base away suggests this may be a read error. In the same sample, other DNA sequences code for this CDR3. V gene TRBV6-5 combines with J gene TRBJ1-2; 11 bases line up with TRBD1. Germline CDR1 and CDR2: MNHEY and SVGAGI. The CDR3 runs 13 residues. The trim removed 4 bases at V and 6 bases at J, leaving 1 base unmatched. The CDR3 reads CASSLGQGDGYTF. Written as DNA, the CDR3 is TGTGCCAGCAGTTTGGGACAGGGGGATGGCTACACCTTC.

The J gene is TRBJ2-1, the V gene TRBV30, with D perhaps TRBD2 (5 bases). V was pared by 0 bases and J by 7 bases, with 10 bases between. Germline values: CDR1 GTSNPN, CDR2 SVGIG (reference sequence). The CDR3 length is 13 residues. CDR3: CAWSVGLANEQFF. In DNA form, the CDR3 reads TGTGCCTGGAGTGTAGGCTTAGCGAATGAGCAGTTCTTC.

The genes are TRBV6-5 and TRBJ2-7; tentatively, D is TRBD1 (6 bases). V lost 4 bases and J 2 bases, leaving 12 bases between the germline ends. Germline lookup yields CDR1 MNHEY and CDR2 SVGAGI. This CDR3 is built from 14 residues. In nucleotides, the CDR3 is TGTGCCAGCAGTTCCCCCGGACAGCCCTACGAGCAGTACTTC. Its protein product is CASSSPGQPYEQYF.

The CDR3 protein is CASSYGTGMSEQFF. The DNA for the CDR3 is TGTGCCAGCAGTTACGGGACAGGGATGAGTGAGCAGTTCTTC. The V and J genes are TRBV6-5 and TRBJ2-1; 9 bases are a match to TRBD1. Trimming took 2 bases from V and 9 from J; bases not matched to a gene: 5. Per the germline V gene, CDR1 is MNHEY and CDR2 is SVGAGI. This CDR3 comprises 14 residues.

V gene TRBV19 combines with J gene TRBJ1-1; D unresolved. There are 14 residues in the CDR3. The V gene's germline CDR1 is LNHDA and CDR2 SQIVND (reference sequence). V lost 3 bases and J 5 bases, leaving 13 bases between the germline ends. CDR3 in amino acids: CASSILSFGTEAFF. In DNA form, the CDR3 reads TGTGCCAGTAGTATCCTCTCTTTCGGTACTGAAGCTTTCTTT. Variable domain in full (rest from reference TRBV19 and TRBJ1-1): DGGITQSPKYLFRKEGQNVTLSCEQNLNHDAMYWYRQDPGQGLRLIYYSQIVNDFQKGDIAEGYSVSREKKESFPLTVTSAQKNPTAFYLCASSILSFGTEAFFGQGTRLTVV.

This clone came up a few times. The chain has TRBV14 and TRBJ1-1; 8 bases are shared with TRBD1. CDR1 is SGHDN and CDR2 is FVKESK in the germline V gene. Germline trimming cut 3 bases from V and 0 bases from J; bases unmatched to any gene: 6. This CDR3 comprises 16 residues. The CDR3 sequence is CASSQNRGVVNTEAFF. DNA of the CDR3: TGTGCCAGCAGCCAGAACAGGGGGGTAGTGAACACTGAAGCTTTCTTT.

J is TRBJ2-4 and V is TRBV28, with 7 bases aligning to TRBD1. Germline CDR1 and CDR2: MDHEN and SYDVKM. V shed 6 bases and J 2 bases; nucleotides not matched to a gene: 4. The CDR3 runs 14 residues. The CDR3 bases are TGTGCCAGCAGGGAACAGGGGACCAAAAACATTCAGTACTTC. Its translation: CASREQGTKNIQYF.

Only a few counts were recorded for this clone. The J gene is TRBJ1-2, the V gene TRBV2; TRBD1 might be the D (6 bases). Per the germline V gene, CDR1 is SNHLY and CDR2 is FYNNEI. Trimming shortened V by 7 bases and J by 6 bases, and 12 bases separated the two germline ends. The CDR3 contains 12 residues. CDR3 bases: TGTGCCAGCAACCTGGACAGCCATGGCTACACCTTC. As protein: CASNLDSHGYTF.

This clone has more than one count but fewer than ten. This rearrangement joins TRBV7-9 to TRBJ2-7, with 9 nucleotides matching TRBD1. The germline V gene has CDR1 SEHNR and CDR2 FQNEAQ (reference sequence). The CDR3 has 15 amino acids. The J segment lost 4 bases and the V segment lost 5 bases, leaving 9 bases of the junction unmatched. CDR3 nucleotides: TGTGCCAGCAGCAAGGACCGGGACAGGGCTTACGAGCAGTACTTC. It is translated as CASSKDRDRAYEQYF.

Only one count was recorded for this clone. The chain joins TRBV19 to TRBJ1-1; 8 bases agree with TRBD1. The CDR3 totals 14 residues. V gave up 5 bases and J gave up 1 base; unmatched junction bases: 3. Germline V gene lookup returns CDR1 LNHDA and CDR2 SQIVND (reference sequence). CDR3 nucleotide sequence: TGTGCCAGTAGTGTCAGGGGGCAGAACACTGAAGCTTTCTTT. Translating it yields CASSVRGQNTEAFF.

The V call is TRBV2, the J call TRBJ2-1; D is undetermined. V was pared by 4 bases and J by 0 bases, with 10 bases between. Germline V lookup: CDR1 SNHLY, CDR2 FYNNEI. This CDR3 is 15 amino acids long. CDR3 DNA sequence: TGTGCCAGCAGTGCTAGGTCTAGCTCCTACAATGAGCAGTTCTTC. It translates to CASSARSSSYNEQFF.

The V and J genes are TRBV18 and TRBJ1-2, with 10 nucleotides matching TRBD1. Looked up from germline, CDR1 is KGHSH and CDR2 is LQKENI. The CDR3 is 16 residues long. V dropped 2 bases and J dropped 10; count of bases not matched to a gene: 13. CDR3 DNA sequence: TGTGCCAGCTCACCAGTGACAGGGGGCGTAGGTTCTGTCTACACCTTC. Translating it yields CASSPVTGGVGSVYTF.

The chain uses TRBV27 and TRBJ2-3; D might be TRBD1 (5 bases). The CDR3 has 12 residues. The V end lost 4 bases, the J end lost 6 bases, and 8 bases lay between the germline ends. Germline V gene sequence: CDR1 MNHEY, CDR2 SMNVEV (reference sequence). The CDR3 sequence: CASSSSGDTQYF. The CDR3 DNA is TGTGCCAGCAGTTCTTCAGGGGATACGCAGTATTTT.

This chain links TRBV13 with TRBJ1-2; 8 bases line up with TRBD1. The germline gives CDR1 PRHDT, CDR2 FYEKMQ (reference sequence). V was pared by 1 base and J by 4 bases, with 5 bases of the junction left unmatched. The CDR3 extends over 15 amino acids. CDR3 coding DNA: TGTGCCAGCAGCTTAGCCACAGGGGGGATCTATGGCTACACCTTC. It specifies CASSLATGGIYGYTF.

The chain couples TRBV28 to TRBJ1-3; tentatively, D is TRBD1 (6 bases). Trimming removed 6 bases from V and 4 bases from J, with 13 bases in between. This CDR3 has 14 amino acids. CDR1 MDHEN and CDR2 SYDVKM come from the germline V gene. The CDR3 region is CASRIQGTGNTIYF. In nucleotides, the CDR3 is TGTGCCAGCAGAATCCAAGGGACAGGAAACACCATATATTTT. Combining the CDR3 with reference TRBV28 and TRBJ1-3 gives the whole variable domain DVKVTQSSRYLVKRTGEKVFLECVQDMDHENMFWYRQDPGLGLRLIYFSYDVKMKEKGDIPEGYSVSREKKERFSLILESASTNQTSMYLCASRIQGTGNTIYFGEGSWLTVV.

The chain links TRBV6-4 to TRBJ2-1; 10 bases match TRBD2. The V and J ends lost 3 bases and 8 bases, in that order; junction bases with no gene match: 7. The CDR3 totals 15 residues. CDR1 is MRHNA and CDR2 is SNTAGT in the germline V gene. Here the CDR3 reads CASSEASGSLDEQFF. The CDR3 coding sequence is TGTGCCAGCAGTGAGGCTAGCGGGAGTCTGGATGAGCAGTTCTTC.

The chain has TRBV5-4 and TRBJ1-2; the match to TRBD1 covers 10 bases. Trimming cost V 4 bases and J 7 bases; bases outside gene matches: 7. Germline CDR1 is SGHNT and CDR2 is YYREEE (reference sequence). The CDR3 consists of 14 residues. In DNA, the CDR3 is TGTGCCAGCAGCGGCGGGGACAGGGGCGGTGGCTACACCTTC. Amino acid sequence: CASSGGDRGGGYTF.